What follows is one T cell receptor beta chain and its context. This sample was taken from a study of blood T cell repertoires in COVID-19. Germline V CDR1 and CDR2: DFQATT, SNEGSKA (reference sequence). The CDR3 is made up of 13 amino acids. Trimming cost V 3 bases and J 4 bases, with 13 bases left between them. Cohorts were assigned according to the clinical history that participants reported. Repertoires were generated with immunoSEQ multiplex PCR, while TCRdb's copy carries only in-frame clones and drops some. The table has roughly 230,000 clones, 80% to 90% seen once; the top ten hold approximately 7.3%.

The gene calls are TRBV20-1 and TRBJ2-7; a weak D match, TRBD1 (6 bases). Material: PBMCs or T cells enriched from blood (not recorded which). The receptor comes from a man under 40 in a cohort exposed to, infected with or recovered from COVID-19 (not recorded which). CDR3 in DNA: TGCAGTGCTAGTGTGGGACAAACTTACGAGCAGTACTTC. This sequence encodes CSASVGQTYEQYF.